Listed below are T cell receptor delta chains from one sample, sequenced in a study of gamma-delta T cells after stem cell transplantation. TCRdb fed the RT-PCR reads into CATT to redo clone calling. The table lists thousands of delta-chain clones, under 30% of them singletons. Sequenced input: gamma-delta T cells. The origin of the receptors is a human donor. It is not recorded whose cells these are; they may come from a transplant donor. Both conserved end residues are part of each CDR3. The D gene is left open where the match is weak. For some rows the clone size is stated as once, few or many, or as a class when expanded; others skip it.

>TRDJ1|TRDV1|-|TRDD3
CAPGELSTVRRGYGNDKLIF
TGTGCTCCTGGGGAACTTTCAACAGTGCGGCGGGGATACGGGAACGATAAACTCATCTTT
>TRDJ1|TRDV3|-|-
CAFTRNLGGYTDKLIF
TGTGCCTTTACCCGCAATCTAGGGGGGTACACCGATAAACTCATCTTT
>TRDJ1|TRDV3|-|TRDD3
CAFWGLNKGYRGLGRRRKLIF
TGTGCCTTTTGGGGCCTTAATAAGGGCTACCGAGGACTGGGGCGTAGGAGGAAACTCATCTTT
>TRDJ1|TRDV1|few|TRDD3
CALGEPYWGIQTYTDKLIF
TGTGCTCTTGGGGAACCGTACTGGGGGATACAGACGTACACCGATAAACTCATCTTT
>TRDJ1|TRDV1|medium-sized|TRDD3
CALGVPQWFLFGRTGGYLDKLIF
TGTGCTCTTGGGGTTCCGCAGTGGTTCCTATTCGGGCGTACTGGGGGATATCTCGACAAACTCATCTTT
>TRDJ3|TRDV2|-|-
CACDTVGYWDTLHIFF
TGTGCCTGTGACACCGTGGGCTACTGGGACACCCTCCATATTTTTTTC
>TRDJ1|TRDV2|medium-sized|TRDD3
CACAPSFVLQGDTRGISWYDKLIF
TGTGCCTGTGCCCCGTCCTTCGTACTTCAAGGGGATACGCGTGGTATTTCTTGGTACGATAAACTCATCTTT
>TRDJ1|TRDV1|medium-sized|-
CALGEPARNYTDKLIF
TGTGCTCTTGGGGAACCTGCCCGCAATTACACCGATAAACTCATCTTT
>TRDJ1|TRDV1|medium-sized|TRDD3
CALGERWLYWGIRVYTDKLIF
TGTGCTCTTGGGGAACGGTGGCTCTACTGGGGGATACGAGTCTACACCGATAAACTCATCTTT
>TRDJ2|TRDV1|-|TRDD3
CALCYELTGGYGPLGSKVFRNDACGSALTAQLFF
TGTGCTCTCTGCTACGAACTTACTGGGGGATACGGGCCACTAGGTAGCAAGGTTTTTCGTAATGATGCCTGTGGTAGTGCTTTGACAGCACAACTCTTCTTT
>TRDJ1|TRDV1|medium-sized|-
CALGERAFQLERLIF
TGTGCTCTTGGGGAACGAGCCTTCCAGCTTGAGAGACTCATCTTT
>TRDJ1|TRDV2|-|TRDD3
CACDELGNPDKLIF
TGTGCCTGTGACGAACTGGGGAATCCCGATAAACTCATCTTC
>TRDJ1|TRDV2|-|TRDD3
CACDPLLGDPGQPLGNTDKLIF
TGTGCCTGTGACCCCTTACTGGGGGATCCTGGGCAACCTCTGGGCAACACCGATAAACTCATCTTT
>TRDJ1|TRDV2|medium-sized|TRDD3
CACDTVVRKQLGDEKNTDKLIF
TGTGCCTGTGACACCGTGGTCAGAAAACAACTGGGGGACGAAAAGAACACCGATAAACTCATCTTT
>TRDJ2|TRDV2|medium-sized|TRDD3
CACDTGGYATAQLFF
TGTGCCTGTGACACTGGGGGATACGCGACAGCACAACTCTTCTTT
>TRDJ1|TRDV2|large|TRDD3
CACDTLLGYTDKLIF
TGTGCCTGTGACACTTTACTGGGGTACACCGATAAACTCATCTTT
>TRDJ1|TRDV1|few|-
CALGEPRPRPIPGGTSPAADKLIF
TGTGCTCTTGGGGAACCCCGGCCCCGTCCTATTCCTGGAGGTACGTCCCCTGCCGCCGATAAACTCATCTTT
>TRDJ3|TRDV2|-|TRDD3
CACDTWGIQSWYTRQMFF
TGTGCCTGTGACACCTGGGGGATCCAATCCTGGTACACCCGACAGATGTTTTTC
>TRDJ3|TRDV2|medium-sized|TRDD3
CACDTARSSFTTWYWGIRTHSWDTRQMFF
TGTGCCTGTGACACCGCGCGCTCCAGTTTCACGACCTGGTACTGGGGGATACGGACCCACTCCTGGGACACCCGACAGATGTTTTTC